The 10 T cell receptor beta chains in this list originate from one sample, sequenced in a study of blood T cell repertoires in COVID-19. Method: immunoSEQ multiplex PCR; TCRdb's copy keeps in-frame clones and lacks some. The sample lists tens of thousands of clones; roughly 83% were seen once. The sample comprised peripheral blood. The receptors shown here come from a human donor in a cohort sampled during active COVID-19.

The V gene is TRBV28, the J gene TRBJ1-5; D is unclear. Trimming took 5 bases from V and 6 from J, leaving 17 bases between them. This CDR3 region has 15 residues. Germline CDR1 is MDHEN and CDR2 is SYDVKM. CDR3 in DNA: TGTGCCAGCAGTCCCGCGGGGAAGCGAGGTCAGCCCCAGCATTTT. Its protein product is CASSPAGKRGQPQHF.

This clone appeared a single time. The CDR3 DNA is TGTGCCAGCTCACCTTTCGCAGAGAACACTGAAGCTTTCTTT. This encodes CASSPFAENTEAFF. The chain uses TRBV18 and TRBJ1-1; no reliable D call. CDR3 length equals 14 residues. With 3 bases removed from V and 1 base from J, the gap between germline ends came to 9 bases. Germline assignment: CDR1 KGHSH and CDR2 LQKENI.

The chain combines TRBV7-2 with TRBJ2-1, with a tentative D call TRBD1 (7 bases). This CDR3 comprises 15 residues. CDR1 and CDR2 (germline): SGHTA, FQGNSA. V was clipped by 2 bases and J by 7 bases, with 15 bases between them. The CDR3 DNA sequence: TGTGCCAGCAGCTTATGGTCCCAGGGGGGAAATGAGCAGTTCTTC. It is translated as CASSLWSQGGNEQFF.

The CDR3 DNA is TGCAGCTACTACGAGGCGGGACCCCTATACAATGAGCAGTTCTTC. This sequence encodes CSYYEAGPLYNEQFF. The chain has TRBV29-1 and TRBJ2-1; D might be TRBD2 (6 bases). This CDR3 spans 15 amino acids. V was cut by 8 bases and J by 4 bases, with 21 bases left in between. Germline loops: CDR1 SQVTM, CDR2 ANQGSEA.

This chain uses TRBV5-5 with TRBJ2-3, with 10 bases aligning to TRBD2. V trimming: 4 bases; J trimming: 2 bases; junction bases outside the gene matches: 7. CDR1 SGHKS and CDR2 YYEKEE come from the germline V gene (reference sequence). This CDR3 region has 16 residues. The CDR3 protein is CASSSLSGRYTDTQYF. The DNA for the CDR3 is TGTGCCAGCAGCAGTCTTAGCGGGAGGTACACAGATACGCAGTATTTT.

The chain uses TRBV11-2 and TRBJ2-1; D gene ambiguous. Germline values: CDR1 SGHAT, CDR2 FQNNGV. The length of the CDR3 is 13 residues. Between the trimmed V and J ends, which lost 0 bases and 6 bases, there was a span of 6 bases. The CDR3 protein is CASSLDRGNEQFF. The CDR3 DNA follows: TGTGCCAGCAGCTTAGATCGAGGCAATGAGCAGTTCTTC.

This sequence joins TRBV9 and TRBJ2-6, with 7 bases aligning to TRBD1. Germline trimming cut 0 bases from V and 0 bases from J; bases unmatched to any gene: 9. Looked up from germline, CDR1 is SGDLS and CDR2 is YYNGEE. The CDR3 is made up of 19 amino acids. CDR3 DNA sequence: TGTGCCAGCAGCGTAGTTTTGAGGGGGCCCTTCTCTGGGGCCAACGTCCTGACTTTC. It is translated as CASSVVLRGPFSGANVLTF.

This chain uses TRBV20-1 with TRBJ2-7; D is uncertain. This CDR3 has 10 residues. Trimming pared 7 bases from V and 1 base from J, leaving 5 bases between. Germline CDR1 and CDR2: DFQATT and SNEGSKA (reference sequence). CDR3 coding DNA: TGCAGTGGTCTTTCCTACGAGCAGTACTTC. It encodes CSGLSYEQYF.

The chain carries TRBV5-5 and TRBJ1-4; TRBD1 matches at 8 bases. Germline trimming cut 3 bases from V and 10 bases from J; bases unmatched to any gene: 8. CDR1 and CDR2 (germline): SGHKS, YYEKEE (reference sequence). This CDR3 has 14 residues. CDR3 in amino acids: CASSSQGGIVKLFF. In DNA, the CDR3 is TGTGCCAGCAGCTCACAGGGGGGTATCGTAAAACTGTTTTTT. Filled out from reference TRBV5-5 and TRBJ1-4, the complete variable domain reads DAGVTQSPTHLIKTRGQQVTLRCSPISGHKSVSWYQQVLGQGPQFIFQYYEKEERGRGNFPDRFSARQFPNYSSELNVNALLLGDSALYLCASSSQGGIVKLFFGSGTQLSVL.

This clone was counted a few times. The chain carries TRBV9 and TRBJ1-6; D may be TRBD1 (5 bases). The V and J ends lost 3 bases and 8 bases respectively, with 15 bases between them. Germline V gene sequence: CDR1 SGDLS, CDR2 YYNGEE. The CDR3 totals 15 residues. CDR3 protein: CASSADSGVDSPLHF. The CDR3 DNA sequence: TGTGCCAGCAGCGCAGACTCGGGGGTAGATTCACCCCTCCACTTT.